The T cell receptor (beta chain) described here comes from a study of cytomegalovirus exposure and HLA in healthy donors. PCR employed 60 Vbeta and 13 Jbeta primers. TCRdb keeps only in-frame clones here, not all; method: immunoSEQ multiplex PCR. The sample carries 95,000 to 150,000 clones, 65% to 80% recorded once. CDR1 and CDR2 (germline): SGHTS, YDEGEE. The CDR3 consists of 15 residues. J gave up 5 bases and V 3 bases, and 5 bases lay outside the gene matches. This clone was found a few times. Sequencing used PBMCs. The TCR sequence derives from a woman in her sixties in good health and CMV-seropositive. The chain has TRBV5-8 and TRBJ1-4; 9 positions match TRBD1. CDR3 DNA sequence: TGTGCCAGCAGCTCGTCCGGGACAGGGAATGAAAAACTGTTTTTT. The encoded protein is CASSSSGTGNEKLFF.